Presented here are 19 T cell receptor beta chains from one specimen sequenced in a study of T cell responses to AZD1222 COVID-19 vaccine. The method was immunoSEQ multiplex PCR; TCRdb's version includes in-frame clones alone and lacks a portion of them. The table lists fewer than 200,000 clones, 80% to 90% of them singletons. The specimen comprised peripheral blood, sampled on day 0 of AZD1222 vaccination. These receptor sequences come from an adult in good health.

The chain has TRBV5-6 and TRBJ2-1, with D hard to call. The germline gives CDR1 SGHDT, CDR2 YYEEEE. The CDR3 is made up of 14 amino acids. V was trimmed by 0 bases and J by 1 base, leaving 5 bases between them. The CDR3 DNA follows: TGTGCCAGCAGCTTGGCTAGTTCCTACAATGAGCAGTTCTTC. Translation: CASSLASSYNEQFF.

This sequence joins TRBV11-2 and TRBJ1-1, with 9 bases lining up with TRBD1. The V and J ends lost 1 base and 5 bases, in that order; junction bases with no gene match: 5. Germline V gene data show CDR1 as SGHAT and CDR2 as FQNNGV. The CDR3 is 15 amino acids. The CDR3 here is CASSLVFGTGTEAFF. The CDR3 DNA is TGTGCCAGCAGCTTAGTTTTTGGGACAGGGACTGAAGCTTTCTTT.

The chain has TRBV28 and TRBJ2-7; D may be TRBD2 (6 bases). V dropped 8 bases and J dropped 4 bases, with 18 bases sitting between them. Germline V gene lookup returns CDR1 MDHEN and CDR2 SYDVKM. This CDR3 region has 14 residues. This CDR3 reads CASSIPGATYEQYF. CDR3 DNA sequence: TGTGCCAGCTCAATCCCGGGAGCCACATACGAGCAGTACTTC.

This clone was counted only a few times. The chain couples TRBV4-2 to TRBJ1-2, with D possibly matching TRBD1 (5 bases). The V gene lost 1 base and the J gene lost 8 bases, with 17 bases spanning the gap. In germline, CDR1 is LGHNA, CDR2 YNFKEQ. The CDR3 has 15 residues. The CDR3 here is CASSQGSGAVQGYTF. For the CDR3, the DNA is TGTGCCAGCAGCCAAGGATCTGGGGCTGTTCAGGGCTACACCTTC.

The genes are TRBV20-1 and TRBJ2-7; D is possibly TRBD1 (6 bases). Trimming left V 3 bases short and J 5 bases short, with 11 bases between. Germline CDR1 and CDR2: DFQATT and SNEGSKA (reference sequence). CDR3 length equals 12 residues. CDR3 loop: CSASPDRNEQYF. CDR3 coding DNA: TGCAGTGCTAGTCCCGACAGGAACGAGCAGTACTTC.

J is TRBJ1-5 and V is TRBV24-1; maybe TRBD1 (5 bases). This CDR3 is 15 amino acids long. Trimming took 2 bases from V and 7 from J, leaving 14 bases between them. The germline CDR1 and CDR2 sequences are KGHDR and SFDVKD. The CDR3 DNA is TGTGCCACCAGTGATTCGTACAGGACGGAGCAGCCCCAGCATTTT. This gives the protein CATSDSYRTEQPQHF.

CDR3 nucleotide sequence: TGTGCCAGCAGTCCGACTACCGGGACTAGCATCCATGAGCAGTTCTTC. Its protein product is CASSPTTGTSIHEQFF. The genes are TRBV27 and TRBJ2-1; TRBD2 agrees at 9 bases. CDR1 MNHEY and CDR2 SMNVEV come from the germline V gene (reference sequence). V shed 5 bases, J shed 8 bases, and the junction held 13 bases outside the gene matches. The CDR3 is made up of 16 amino acids.

This chain joins TRBV6-5 and TRBJ1-6, with D maybe TRBD1 (5 bases). Trimming pared 6 bases from V and 0 bases from J, leaving 9 bases between. Germline V lookup: CDR1 MNHEY, CDR2 SVGAGI. This CDR3 spans 15 amino acids. The CDR3 DNA reads as TGTGCCAGCAGCTGGGGGAGCTCCTATAATTCACCCCTCCACTTT. Translated, it gives CASSWGSSYNSPLHF.

V and J are TRBV10-3 and TRBJ2-5; TRBD2 matches at 10 bases. V was clipped by 4 bases and J by 4 bases; unmatched bases: 9. In germline, CDR1 is ENHRY, CDR2 SYGVKD. The CDR3 totals 16 residues. The CDR3 is CAISVASSGRRETQYF. The DNA of the CDR3 is TGTGCCATCAGTGTAGCCAGTAGCGGGAGGAGAGAGACCCAGTACTTC.

This chain uses TRBV3-1 (or the pseudogene TRBV3-2) with TRBJ1-3; no clear D. Trimming shortened V by 1 base and J by 11 bases, and 9 bases separated the two germline ends. Germline V CDR1 and CDR2: LGHDT, YNNKEL (reference sequence). There are 12 residues in the CDR3. CDR3 in amino acids: CASSQVRQAIYF. In nucleotides, the CDR3 is TGTGCCAGCAGCCAAGTCCGGCAGGCCATATATTTT.

Concerning this clone itself: Mismatch with germline at one junction end may stem from a read error. The chain is built from TRBV5-1 and TRBJ1-3, with 7 bases aligning to TRBD1. The CDR3 loop spans 17 amino acids. Germline assignment: CDR1 SGHRS and CDR2 YFSETQ. The CDR3 loop reads CASSLTGARRSGNTIYF. In nucleotides, the CDR3 is TGCGCCAGCAGCTTGACAGGGGCCCGTCGGTCTGGGAACACCATATATTTT.

This clone showed up just once. V is TRBV7-2 and J is TRBJ2-7; 9 bases line up with TRBD2. J lost 4 bases, V lost 5 bases, and 9 bases had no gene match. The V gene's germline CDR1 is SGHTA and CDR2 FQGNSA. This CDR3 comprises 15 residues. The CDR3 loop reads CASSPLSGRQYEQYF. The CDR3 nucleotides are TGTGCCAGCAGCCCACTAAGCGGGAGGCAGTACGAGCAGTACTTC.

The chain recombines TRBV7-2 with TRBJ2-3; D is unclear. There are 16 residues in the CDR3. Germline loops: CDR1 SGHTA, CDR2 FQGNSA. Trimming cost V 1 base and J 0 bases, with 11 bases left between them. The CDR3 is CASSLVRTPSTDTQYF. The CDR3 nucleotides are TGTGCCAGCAGCTTAGTCCGGACCCCTAGCACAGATACGCAGTATTTT.

As to this clone: A read error may account for a junction end that differs from germline. The chain carries TRBV7-9 and TRBJ1-1; maybe TRBD1 (5 bases). CDR3 length: 13 amino acids. Per the germline V gene, CDR1 is SEHNR and CDR2 is FQNEAQ (reference sequence). In DNA form, the CDR3 reads TGTGCCAGCAGCTTATCTGGGGCCACTAAAGCTTTCTTT. Translation gives CASSLSGATKAFF.

This clone has more than one count but fewer than ten. Additional DNA sequences in this sample encode the identical CDR3. The chain combines TRBV7-3 with TRBJ2-2; 7 bases agree with TRBD2. The CDR3 loop spans 14 amino acids. Germline CDR1 SGHTA, CDR2 FQGTGA. The V and J ends lost 5 bases and 3 bases, in that order; junction bases with no gene match: 3. CDR3 residues: CASSRGGDTGELFF. The CDR3 nucleotides are TGTGCCAGCAGCCGCGGGGGAGACACCGGGGAGCTGTTTTTT.

The chain links TRBV5-1 to TRBJ1-1, with TRBD1 matching over 7 bases. This CDR3 contains 15 residues. The trim removed 3 bases at V and 0 bases at J, leaving 5 bases unmatched. The germline V gene encodes CDR1 SGHRS and CDR2 YFSETQ. CDR3 DNA: TGCGCCAGCAGCTGGACGACAGGGATGAACACTGAAGCTTTCTTT. Protein product: CASSWTTGMNTEAFF.

CDR3 sequence (DNA): TGTGCCACCAGTGATACCGGAAGACAGGGGGCGTCTTTCTTT. It yields the protein CATSDTGRQGASFF. V usage is TRBV24-1 and J usage is TRBJ1-1; 10 positions agree with TRBD1. This CDR3 is built from 14 residues. Germline V gene sequence: CDR1 KGHDR, CDR2 SFDVKD. The V segment lost 3 bases and the J segment 12 bases; nucleotides outside the gene matches: 9.

This clone came up once. The CDR3 region is CASSMLLWADTQYF. The CDR3 bases are TGTGCCAGTAGTATGCTCCTTTGGGCAGATACGCAGTATTTT. The chain links TRBV19 to TRBJ2-3; no firm D call. Per germline, CDR1 LNHDA and CDR2 SQIVND (reference sequence). CDR3 length equals 14 residues. The V gene lost 3 bases and the J gene lost 4 bases, with 11 bases spanning the gap.

The rearrangement joins TRBV7-9 to TRBJ2-5; TRBD2 aligns across 8 bases. The CDR3 spans 15 residues. V lost 2 bases, J lost 4 bases, and 6 bases stayed unmatched. Germline lookup yields CDR1 SEHNR and CDR2 FQNEAQ (reference sequence). Here the CDR3 DNA reads TGTGCCAGCAGCTTAAATTCCGGGGGGGTAGAGACCCAGTACTTC. Encoded protein: CASSLNSGGVETQYF.